The clone carrying this T cell receptor (beta chain) was detected once. The sample comes from a study of T cell changes during pregnancy in multiple sclerosis. TCRdb's copy holds only in-frame clones and misses some; the assay was immunoSEQ multiplex PCR. The sample lists about 80,000 clones; under 95% were seen once. Germline assignment: CDR1 MNHEY and CDR2 SMNVEV (reference sequence). The V and J ends lost 4 bases and 7 bases respectively, with 10 bases between them. The CDR3 loop spans 12 amino acids. Sequences were derived from peripheral blood, sampled before pregnancy. This receptor was obtained from a female donor with multiple sclerosis, enrolled in a pregnancy study. The rearrangement links TRBV27 to TRBJ1-2; D uncertain. Here the CDR3 reads CASSSLNAGYTF. In nucleotides, the CDR3 is TGTGCCAGCAGTTCCCTAAACGCTGGCTACACCTTC.